This passage covers 16 T cell receptor beta chains from one sample sequenced in a study of T cells in tuberculosis. As to time point: new active TB diagnosis, blood taken before or within 7 days of starting treatment. Assay used: immunoSEQ multiplex PCR; TCRdb lists only in-frame clones, some missing. The repertoire includes 30,000 to 35,000 clones, about 85% of them detected once, and 5% to 6.5% sits in the top ten. The sample in question was PBMCs, obtained at tuberculosis diagnosis. These receptor sequences come from an adult with tuberculosis.

The chain links TRBV4-1 to TRBJ1-1; D might be TRBD1 (6 bases). Germline V gene lookup returns CDR1 MGHRA and CDR2 YSYEKL. The length of the CDR3 is 13 residues. Trimming removed 5 bases from V and 1 base from J, with 8 bases in between. The CDR3 protein is CASSVTGNTEAFF. CDR3 coding DNA: TGCGCCAGCAGCGTGACAGGGAACACTGAAGCTTTCTTT.

The chain is built from TRBV6-4 and TRBJ2-1; 10 bases align to TRBD1. Germline loops: CDR1 MRHNA, CDR2 SNTAGT. Trimming cost V 2 bases and J 7 bases; bases outside gene matches: 2. This CDR3 region has 14 residues. The CDR3 is CASSDGTGENEQFF. Here the CDR3 DNA reads TGTGCCAGCAGTGACGGGACAGGGGAGAATGAGCAGTTCTTC.

The chain employs TRBV19 and TRBJ1-1; TRBD1 matches at 8 bases. CDR1 and CDR2 (germline): LNHDA, SQIVND (reference sequence). CDR3 length: 13 residues. Trimming removed 7 bases from V and 6 bases from J; junction bases left unmatched: 7. This chain's CDR3 is CASNHRTGPEAFF. The DNA of the CDR3 is TGTGCCAGTAACCATAGGACAGGGCCTGAAGCTTTCTTT.

The V gene is TRBV9, the J gene TRBJ2-1, with D possibly matching TRBD2 (5 bases). Germline CDR1 is SGDLS and CDR2 is YYNGEE. V was trimmed by 3 bases and J by 8 bases, leaving 12 bases between them. The CDR3 length is 13 residues. The CDR3: CASSAPVEDEQFF. Here the CDR3 DNA reads TGTGCCAGCAGCGCGCCGGTGGAGGATGAGCAGTTCTTC.

This chain links TRBV4-3 with TRBJ2-5, with TRBD2 as a possible D gene (5 bases). V lost 0 bases to trimming and J lost 4 bases, with 15 bases between them. Germline assignment: CDR1 LGHNA and CDR2 YSLEER. This CDR3 is 16 amino acids long. In nucleotides, the CDR3 is TGCGCCAGCAGCCAAGAACGCTCTAGAGGGATAGAGACCCAGTACTTC. Translation: CASSQERSRGIETQYF.

V usage is TRBV6-6 and J usage is TRBJ1-5; 7 positions match TRBD1. Trimming took 8 bases from V and 2 from J; bases not matched to a gene: 12. This CDR3 region has 16 residues. In germline, CDR1 is MNHNY, CDR2 SVGAGI (reference sequence). This CDR3 reads CASYSSRTGGNQPQHF. CDR3 nucleotides: TGTGCCAGCTATTCTTCCCGAACAGGGGGCAATCAGCCCCAGCATTTT.

This sequence joins TRBV28 and TRBJ1-2; D unclear. The CDR3 sequence is 12 residues long. CDR1 is MDHEN, CDR2 SYDVKM, per germline. V was cut by 6 bases and J by 2 bases, with 7 bases left in between. CDR3 bases: TGTGCCAGCAGCCTCTACAACTATGGCTACACCTTC. It is translated as CASSLYNYGYTF.

J is TRBJ2-1 and V is TRBV10-3; TRBD1 is a possible D gene (6 bases). The CDR3 spans 15 residues. CDR1 ENHRY and CDR2 SYGVKD come from the germline V gene. Trimming removed 0 bases from V and 5 bases from J, with 11 bases in between. The CDR3 coding sequence is TGTGCCATCAGTGAGTCAAGGGGGATGCACAATGAGCAGTTCTTC. It specifies CAISESRGMHNEQFF.

The chain recombines TRBV18 with TRBJ1-3; 8 nucleotides line up with TRBD1. The V gene's germline CDR1 is KGHSH and CDR2 LQKENI. The CDR3 consists of 16 residues. V shed 3 bases and J 4 bases; nucleotides not matched to a gene: 8. DNA of the CDR3: TGTGCCAGCTCACCTACGCAGGGGGCGCGGGGAAACACCATATATTTT. Protein product: CASSPTQGARGNTIYF.

The J gene is TRBJ1-6, the V gene TRBV10-2, with TRBD1 matching 9 bases. The CDR3 has 13 amino acids. The V gene's germline CDR1 is WSHSY and CDR2 SAAADI. The V gene end was trimmed by 6 bases and the J gene end by 8 bases; junction bases not matched to a gene: 2. This chain's CDR3 is CASSRDRDSPLHF. The CDR3 DNA follows: TGCGCCAGCAGCCGGGACAGGGATTCACCCCTCCACTTT.

J is TRBJ1-1 and V is TRBV5-4, with 7 bases identical to TRBD1. CDR1 is SGHNT and CDR2 is YYREEE in the germline V gene (reference sequence). Germline trimming cut 0 bases from V and 6 bases from J; bases unmatched to any gene: 5. The CDR3 has 14 amino acids. CDR3: CASSLDQGGAEAFF. The CDR3 region has the DNA TGTGCCAGCAGCTTGGATCAGGGGGGAGCTGAAGCTTTCTTT. The full variable domain, its missing parts supplied by reference TRBV5-4 and TRBJ1-1, is ETGVTQSPTHLIKTRGQQVTLRCSSQSGHNTVSWYQQALGQGPQFIFQYYREEENGRGNFPPRFSGLQFPNYSSELNVNALELDDSALYLCASSLDQGGAEAFFGQGTRLTVV.

The gene calls are TRBV6-5 and TRBJ2-5, with 8 bases lining up with TRBD2. Trimming took 6 bases from V and 4 from J; bases not matched to a gene: 7. In germline, CDR1 is MNHEY, CDR2 SVGAGI. The CDR3 length is 14 residues. In DNA form, the CDR3 reads TGTGCCAGCAGCCCACCGCGGGGGGCAGAGACCCAGTACTTC. Encoded protein: CASSPPRGAETQYF.

This clone was recorded once. The V gene is TRBV11-2, the J gene TRBJ2-7; tentative D call: TRBD1 (6 bases). Germline V lookup: CDR1 SGHAT, CDR2 FQNNGV. Trimming removed 1 base at V and 4 bases at J, with 17 bases between. CDR3 length: 16 residues. The CDR3: CASSLGIQGRPYEQYF. In DNA form, the CDR3 reads TGTGCCAGCAGCTTAGGCATCCAGGGGCGACCATACGAGCAGTACTTC.

The rearrangement uses TRBV6-5 and TRBJ1-1; D not resolved. The germline V and J ends were trimmed by 5 bases and 4 bases, with 11 bases remaining between them. CDR1 and CDR2 (germline): MNHEY, SVGAGI. The CDR3 runs to 13 residues. This chain's CDR3 is CASSTKRGTEAFF. For the CDR3, the DNA is TGTGCCAGCAGTACGAAACGAGGCACTGAAGCTTTCTTT.

The rearrangement uses TRBV6-1 and TRBJ2-7, with no clear D. CDR3 size: 14 residues. Germline CDR1 MNHNS, CDR2 SASEGT. The ends were cut back, 1 base at V and 7 bases at J, with 14 bases in the middle. DNA of the CDR3: TGTGCCAGCAGTGAAGTCCCCGGGTCGAGGGAGCAGTACTTC. Amino acid sequence: CASSEVPGSREQYF.

The chain uses TRBV4-1 and TRBJ1-1; 8 nucleotides line up with TRBD1. The length of the CDR3 is 15 residues. CDR1 and CDR2 from the germline V gene are MGHRA and YSYEKL. Trimming took 1 base from V and 4 from J; bases not matched to a gene: 5. In DNA, the CDR3 is TGCGCCAGCAGCCAAGGTCTTCAGGGGGCCACTGAAGCTTTCTTT. This translates into CASSQGLQGATEAFF.